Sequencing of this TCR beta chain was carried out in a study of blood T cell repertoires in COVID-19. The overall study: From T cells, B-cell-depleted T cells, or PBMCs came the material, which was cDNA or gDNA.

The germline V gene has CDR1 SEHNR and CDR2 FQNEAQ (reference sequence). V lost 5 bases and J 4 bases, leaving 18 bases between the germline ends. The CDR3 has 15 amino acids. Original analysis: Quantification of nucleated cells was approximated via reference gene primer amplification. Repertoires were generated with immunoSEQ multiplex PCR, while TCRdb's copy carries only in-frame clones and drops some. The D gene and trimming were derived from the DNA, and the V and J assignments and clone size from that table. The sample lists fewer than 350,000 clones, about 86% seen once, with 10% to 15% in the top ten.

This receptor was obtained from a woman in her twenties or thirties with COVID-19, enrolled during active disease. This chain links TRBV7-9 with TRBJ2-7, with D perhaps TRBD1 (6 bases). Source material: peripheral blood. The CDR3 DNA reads TGTGCCAGCAGCCATCCCCCGACAGGATTTTACGAGCAGTACTTC. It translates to CASSHPPTGFYEQYF. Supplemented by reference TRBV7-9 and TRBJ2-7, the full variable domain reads DTGVSQNPRHKITKRGQNVTFRCDPISEHNRLYWYRQTLGQGPEFLTYFQNEAQLEKSRLLSDRFSAERPKGSFSTLEIQRTEQGDSAMYLCASSHPPTGFYEQYFGPGTRLTVT.